This section outlines one TCR beta chain sequence together with its context. The data are from a study of OX40 agonist ivuxolimab in advanced cancers. Study-level background: Of mixed ages from about 23 to 79 and averaging approximately 60 years, the group was just under 85% male.

CDR1 and CDR2 from the germline V gene are ENHRY and SYGVKD. This CDR3 contains 14 residues. Losses at the gene ends were 1 base for V and 10 bases for J; bases not matched to a gene: 6. This table comes from immunoSEQ multiplex PCR, and its TCRdb copy is limited to in-frame clones, with some not included. This sample carries roughly 59,000 clones, roughly 88% of them seen once, and the ten largest clones take around 5.1%. The sequenced sample was CD4+ or CD8+ T cells sorted from blood, obtained in a trial of the OX40 agonist ivuxolimab. V usage is TRBV10-3 and J usage is TRBJ1-4; 7 bases agree with TRBD1. This sequence was found in an adult with an advanced solid tumor such as melanoma, head and neck, liver or kidney cancer. The CDR3 region has the DNA TGTGCCATCAGTGAGTTCGAGGGGGCTGGAAAACTGTTTTTT. Residues: CAISEFEGAGKLFF.